The 20 T cell receptor beta chains below come from one sample, sequenced in a study of T cell repertoires in cytomegalovirus infection. Via MiXCR, TCRdb re-called the reads, giving one row per CDR3 protein. The data contain around 440,000 distinct CDR3 sequences, about 10% of them singletons. The source material was PBMCs. The origin of the receptors is a human donor in good health (CMV status not recorded). Some clones in this sample may be carry-over from other donors' samples.

This clonotype was counted many times. The chain joins TRBV12-3 or TRBV12-4 to TRBJ2-7, with 13 bases identical to TRBD2. The V gene end was trimmed by 5 bases and the J gene end by 2 bases; junction bases not matched to a gene: 18. The CDR3 covers 20 residues. The CDR3 protein is CASSETWTSGRYHITYEQYF. CDR3 coding DNA: TGTGCCAGCAGTGAAACCTGGACTAGCGGGAGATACCACATTACCTACGAGCAGTACTTC.

This clonotype was recorded at least ten times. The rearrangement links TRBV5-4 to TRBJ1-1, with D possibly TRBD1 on 6 matching bases. Trimming removed 4 bases at V and 1 base at J, with 11 bases between. Germline V gives CDR1 SGHNT, CDR2 YYREEE (reference sequence). This CDR3 contains 14 residues. The CDR3 sequence: CASSPGQRNTEAFF. The DNA for the CDR3 is TGTGCCAGCAGCCCAGGACAGAGGAACACTGAAGCTTTCTTT. Filled out from reference TRBV5-4 and TRBJ1-1, the complete variable domain reads ETGVTQSPTHLIKTRGQQVTLRCSSQSGHNTVSWYQQALGQGPQFIFQYYREEENGRGNFPPRFSGLQFPNYSSELNVNALELDDSALYLCASSPGQRNTEAFFGQGTRLTVV.

The rearrangement joins TRBV12-3 or TRBV12-4 to TRBJ2-1, with 12 bases lining up with TRBD2. CDR3 length equals 14 residues. V shed 6 bases, J shed 8 bases, and the junction held 5 bases outside the gene matches. The CDR3 DNA is TGTGCCAGCAGCCGGACTAGCGGGGTAGATGAGCAGTTCTTC. It codes for CASSRTSGVDEQFF.

The chain carries TRBV19 and TRBJ2-1, with a tentative D call TRBD1 (5 bases). This CDR3 spans 13 amino acids. Germline CDR1 and CDR2: LNHDA and SQIVND (reference sequence). V was pared by 10 bases and J by 6 bases, with 16 bases between. The CDR3 DNA reads as TGTGCCACCCGAACAGGTTCGGTCAATGAGCAGTTCTTC. Translating gives CATRTGSVNEQFF.

This chain connects TRBV13 to TRBJ1-1; 7 bases are a match to TRBD1. The J segment lost 11 bases and the V segment lost 3 bases, leaving 3 bases of the junction unmatched. CDR3 length equals 11 residues. Germline V lookup: CDR1 PRHDT, CDR2 FYEKMQ (reference sequence). The CDR3 here is CASSFRDSAFF. DNA for the CDR3: TGTGCCAGCAGCTTCAGGGACAGCGCTTTCTTT.

The genes are TRBV15 and TRBJ2-2; D is unresolved. The CDR3 has 15 amino acids. Looked up from germline, CDR1 is LNHNV and CDR2 is YYDKDF (reference sequence). The ends were cut back, 6 bases at V and 0 bases at J, with 11 bases in the middle. The CDR3: CATRVGGTNTGELFF. CDR3 in DNA: TGTGCCACCAGAGTAGGCGGAACGAACACCGGGGAGCTGTTTTTT.

This rearrangement joins TRBV5-1 to TRBJ2-5, with 7 bases lining up with TRBD1. In germline, CDR1 is SGHRS, CDR2 YFSETQ. The length of the CDR3 is 15 residues. V was clipped by 2 bases and J by 4 bases; unmatched bases: 8. In nucleotides, the CDR3 is TGCGCCAGCAGCTTCGACAGGGATGGGGTAGAGACCCAGTACTTC. This gives the protein CASSFDRDGVETQYF. Full variable domain (rest looked up from reference TRBV5-1 and TRBJ2-5): KAGVTQTPRYLIKTRGQQVTLSCSPISGHRSVSWYQQTPGQGLQFLFEYFSETQRNKGNFPGRFSGRQFSNSRSEMNVSTLELGDSALYLCASSFDRDGVETQYFGPGTRLLVL.

The V and J genes are TRBV11-2 and TRBJ2-1, with 9 positions matching TRBD2. Germline loops: CDR1 SGHAT, CDR2 FQNNGV. J was trimmed by 2 bases and V by 9 bases; bases with no gene match: 8. The CDR3 has 15 amino acids. This CDR3 is CARPISGRPYNEQFF. The CDR3 DNA follows: TGTGCCAGACCCATCAGCGGGAGGCCCTACAATGAGCAGTTCTTC.

This clonotype was counted many times. CDR3 sequence: CASSPETQYF. The DNA for the CDR3 is TGTGCCAGCAGCCCGGAGACCCAGTACTTC. The chain links TRBV7-8 to TRBJ2-5; unclear D gene. The CDR3 runs 10 residues. Per germline, CDR1 SGHVS and CDR2 FQNEAQ. V dropped 5 bases and J dropped 5 bases, with 3 bases sitting between them.

This clonotype came up a few times. This chain links TRBV20-1 with TRBJ2-5; the match to TRBD2 covers 9 bases. Germline CDR1 is DFQATT and CDR2 is SNEGSKA (reference sequence). Trimming cost V 1 base and J 0 bases; bases outside gene matches: 6. The CDR3 is 16 amino acids. CDR3 DNA sequence: TGCAGTGCTAGAGGGCTAGCGGGACCGTACCAAGAGACCCAGTACTTC. Its protein product is CSARGLAGPYQETQYF.

This clonotype has a handful of counts. The chain carries TRBV20-1 and TRBJ1-6, with D perhaps TRBD1 (5 bases). Germline V gives CDR1 DFQATT, CDR2 SNEGSKA (reference sequence). CDR3 size: 16 residues. Trimming pared 3 bases from V and 7 bases from J, leaving 19 bases between. This CDR3 reads CSARIGGGGGNSPLHF. CDR3 nucleotides: TGCAGTGCTAGGATTGGGGGTGGCGGAGGGAATTCACCCCTCCACTTT.

This clonotype showed up many times. V and J are TRBV28 and TRBJ2-1, with D unclear. The V and J ends lost 6 bases and 0 bases respectively, with 12 bases between them. Germline loops: CDR1 MDHEN, CDR2 SYDVKM. The CDR3 is made up of 15 amino acids. The CDR3 sequence is CASRGISSSYNEQFF. The CDR3 region has the DNA TGTGCCAGCAGAGGCATCTCAAGCTCCTACAATGAGCAGTTCTTC.

The gene calls are TRBV28 and TRBJ2-3, with a tentative D call TRBD2 (5 bases). The germline CDR1 and CDR2 sequences are MDHEN and SYDVKM. The CDR3 covers 15 residues. Trimming stripped 7 bases from V and 5 bases from J, with 19 bases between. The CDR3 bases are TGTGCCAGCAATTTGGACTGGGCGGTCGGAGATACGCAGTATTTT. Amino acid sequence: CASNLDWAVGDTQYF.

The sample holds many counts of this clonotype. The chain is built from TRBV20-1 and TRBJ2-1; TRBD1 matches 11 bases. The CDR3 extends over 15 amino acids. V trimming: 0 bases; J trimming: 7 bases; junction bases outside the gene matches: 5. CDR1 is DFQATT, CDR2 SNEGSKA, per germline (reference sequence). The CDR3 bases are TGCAGTGCTAGAGAGGGGACAGGGGGATCGAATGAGCAGTTCTTC. Translating gives CSAREGTGGSNEQFF.

This clonotype was found a few times. This chain joins TRBV20-1 and TRBJ2-1, with 12 bases lining up with TRBD2. J lost 7 bases, V lost 1 base, and 11 bases had no gene match. Germline V CDR1 and CDR2: DFQATT, SNEGSKA (reference sequence). The CDR3 has 17 residues. CDR3: CSARGTQRLAGVNEQFF. The CDR3 nucleotides are TGCAGTGCTAGAGGGACCCAAAGACTAGCGGGAGTGAATGAGCAGTTCTTC.

The chain employs TRBV20-1 and TRBJ2-5, with D maybe TRBD2 (6 bases). Germline CDR1 is DFQATT and CDR2 is SNEGSKA (reference sequence). The germline V and J ends were trimmed by 3 bases and 5 bases, with 13 bases remaining between them. This CDR3 has 13 amino acids. CDR3 DNA: TGCAGTGCTAGCGGGACTGCGAGGGAGACCCAGTACTTC. Its protein product is CSASGTARETQYF.

A remark on this clonotype: A much bigger clone sits one base away, suggesting this may be a read error. Since no conserved phenylalanine or tryptophan closes the CDR3, a read error is the likely cause. The V call is TRBV7-8, the J call TRBJ1-4; D gene ambiguous. Germline CDR1 is SGHVS and CDR2 is FQNEAQ. V was clipped by 5 bases and J by 3 bases, with 19 bases between them. The CDR3 covers 17 residues. The CDR3 protein is CASSPYRLRQPNEKLFS. CDR3 DNA: TGTGCCAGCAGCCCCTACCGCCTGCGGCAGCCTAATGAAAAACTGTTTTCT.

This clonotype was observed at least ten times. This chain connects TRBV7-9 to TRBJ2-1; 9 nucleotides line up with TRBD2. Germline CDR1 reads SEHNR; CDR2 reads FQNEAQ (reference sequence). Trimming removed 5 bases from V and 4 bases from J; junction bases left unmatched: 6. The CDR3 loop spans 15 amino acids. CDR3 amino acids: CASSERLADYNEQFF. The CDR3 bases are TGTGCCAGCAGCGAGCGACTAGCGGATTACAATGAGCAGTTCTTC.

This clonotype was observed a handful of times. The V and J genes are TRBV27 and TRBJ1-6; 9 positions match TRBD1. The V segment lost 2 bases and the J segment 7 bases; nucleotides outside the gene matches: 6. Germline values: CDR1 MNHEY, CDR2 SMNVEV (reference sequence). The CDR3 is 16 residues long. The CDR3 protein is CASSLTGQGGNSPLHF. CDR3 nucleotides: TGTGCCAGCAGTTTAACGGGACAGGGTGGCAATTCACCCCTCCACTTT.

This clonotype occurred a few times. The chain carries TRBV18 and TRBJ2-5, with D possibly matching TRBD1 (5 bases). CDR3 length: 15 residues. V was shortened by 4 bases and J by 5 bases, with 17 bases between the two germline ends. Per the germline V gene, CDR1 is KGHSH and CDR2 is LQKENI. This chain's CDR3 is CASSLRKGRLETQYF. CDR3 coding DNA: TGTGCCAGCTCACTACGGAAGGGGCGGTTGGAGACCCAGTACTTC.